This TCR beta chain was recorded in a study of T cell clonality in common variable immunodeficiency. Study-level findings and limits: TCRbeta clonality was increased in CVID versus healthy controls.

Equal genomic DNA amounts from CVID and control samples were sequenced. TCRdb's table, derived via immunoSEQ multiplex PCR, lists solely in-frame clones and lacks some. Observed in the sample are around 39,000 clones, none of them singletons. This clone appeared many times. The antigen is not known. Sequencing ends 3 residues short of the CDR3 end; the germline J gene provides the rest. Patients and controls were mostly of Caucasian heritage. The germline V gene has CDR1 MNHEY and CDR2 SVGEGT. The CDR3 totals 16 residues. The junction had 5 bases not matched to a gene; V was cut back by 2 bases and J by 2 bases.

Sequencing was performed on peripheral blood mononuclear cells. This chain connects TRBV6-2 or TRBV6-3 to TRBJ2-5; 10 nucleotides line up with TRBD2. The sequence derives from a person aged 18-70 years in good health. The CDR3 reads CASSYRSSGGQETQYF. CDR3 DNA (partial): TGTGCCAGCAGTTACCGGTCTAGCGGGGGTCAAGAGACC.